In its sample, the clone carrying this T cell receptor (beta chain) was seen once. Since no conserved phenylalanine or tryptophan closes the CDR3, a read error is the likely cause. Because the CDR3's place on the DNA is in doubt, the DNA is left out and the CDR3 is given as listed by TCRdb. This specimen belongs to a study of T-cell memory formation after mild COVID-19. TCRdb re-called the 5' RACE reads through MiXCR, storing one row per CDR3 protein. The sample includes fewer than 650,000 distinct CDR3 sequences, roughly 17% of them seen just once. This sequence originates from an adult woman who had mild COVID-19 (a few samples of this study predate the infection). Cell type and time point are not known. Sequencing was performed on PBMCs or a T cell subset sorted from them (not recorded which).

CDR3 amino acids: CATSSWTSA. The chain couples TRBV15 to TRBJ1-2; the table's D call, TRBD1, has no DNA check behind it. The CDR3 contains 9 residues when both ends are counted. CDR1 and CDR2 from the germline V gene are LNHNV and YYDKDF (reference sequence).